Shown below are 26 T cell receptor beta chains from a single sample sequenced in a study of cytomegalovirus exposure and HLA in healthy donors. The PCR made use of 60 Vbeta and 13 Jbeta primers. Sequencing used immunoSEQ multiplex PCR; TCRdb keeps in-frame clones, though not all of them. This table holds some 200,000 clones, 79% found once. The sample comprised PBMCs. These TCRs come from a male donor in good health and CMV-seropositive.

This clone turned up a few times. The rearrangement uses TRBV2 and TRBJ2-1; TRBD2 agrees at 16 bases. V shed 6 bases and J 14 bases; nucleotides not matched to a gene: 4. Per germline, CDR1 SNHLY and CDR2 FYNNEI. The CDR3 contains 13 residues. The chain's CDR3 is CASRGTSGGEKFF. The CDR3 DNA reads as TGTGCCAGCAGAGGGACTAGCGGGGGGGAAAAGTTCTTC.

V usage is TRBV7-9 and J usage is TRBJ1-1; 11 positions match TRBD1. J was trimmed by 1 base and V by 8 bases; bases with no gene match: 6. CDR1 SEHNR and CDR2 FQNEAQ come from the germline V gene (reference sequence). The CDR3 is made up of 15 amino acids. Written as DNA, the CDR3 is TGTGCCAGCGAAGGAGGGACAGGGGGGAACACTGAAGCTTTCTTT. The encoded protein is CASEGGTGGNTEAFF.

V and J are TRBV10-3 and TRBJ2-3; 12 bases align to TRBD1. V was pared by 3 bases and J by 6 bases, with 7 bases of the junction left unmatched. The CDR3 consists of 16 residues. Germline V lookup: CDR1 ENHRY, CDR2 SYGVKD. The CDR3 loop reads CAISDLGQGAGDTQYF. CDR3 bases: TGTGCCATCAGTGACCTGGGACAGGGGGCCGGTGATACGCAGTATTTT.

The chain combines TRBV5-5 with TRBJ2-7; TRBD1 aligns across 11 bases. The CDR3 runs to 15 residues. From germline, CDR1 is SGHKS and CDR2 YYEKEE (reference sequence). V shed 4 bases and J 2 bases; nucleotides not matched to a gene: 5. CDR3 DNA sequence: TGTGCCAGCAGCCCCGGACAGGGGGCTGCCTACGAGCAGTACTTC. Protein sequence: CASSPGQGAAYEQYF.

The V call is TRBV7-2, the J call TRBJ2-3; TRBD1 matches 9 bases. The CDR3 extends over 16 amino acids. The V gene's germline CDR1 is SGHTA and CDR2 FQGNSA. The J segment lost 3 bases and the V segment lost 7 bases, leaving 11 bases of the junction unmatched. The chain's CDR3 is CASTFTGTGITDTQYF. The CDR3 coding sequence is TGTGCCAGCACCTTTACCGGGACAGGGATAACAGATACGCAGTATTTT.

The rearrangement links TRBV6-1 to TRBJ2-2, with D possibly matching TRBD2 (6 bases). Per the germline V gene, CDR1 is MNHNS and CDR2 is SASEGT. The CDR3 has 16 residues. Trimming cost V 3 bases and J 5 bases, with 16 bases left between them. CDR3 sequence: CASSDYIGRVTGELFF. The CDR3 DNA sequence: TGTGCCAGCAGTGACTATATCGGGAGAGTTACCGGGGAGCTGTTTTTT.

The table lists this clone with a few counts. The CDR3 nucleotides are TGTGCCAGCAGCCCACAGGGGGGAGAGACCCAGTACTTC. Residues: CASSPQGGETQYF. The rearrangement uses TRBV5-4 and TRBJ2-5; TRBD1 matches at 8 bases. The V and J ends lost 4 bases and 4 bases, in that order; junction bases with no gene match: 3. Germline assignment: CDR1 SGHNT and CDR2 YYREEE (reference sequence). This CDR3 contains 13 residues.

The J gene is TRBJ1-1, the V gene TRBV6-5, with TRBD1 identical over 7 bases. CDR3 length equals 14 residues. The V and J ends lost 6 bases and 1 base, in that order; junction bases with no gene match: 5. Germline-derived CDR1 and CDR2 are MNHEY and SVGAGI. The CDR3 sequence: CASRPDRANTEAFF. Written as DNA, the CDR3 is TGTGCCAGCAGACCCGACAGGGCGAACACTGAAGCTTTCTTT.

V gene TRBV7-9 combines with J gene TRBJ1-1; a possible D gene is TRBD1 (6 bases). V was pared by 5 bases and J by 6 bases, with 10 bases between. Germline CDR1 SEHNR, CDR2 FQNEAQ (reference sequence). This CDR3 is built from 12 residues. The CDR3 DNA reads TGTGCCAGCAGCCCCCGGACAGCTGAAGCTTTCTTT. Its protein is CASSPRTAEAFF.

The gene calls are TRBV6-5 and TRBJ1-2; TRBD1 aligns across 7 bases. Germline values: CDR1 MNHEY, CDR2 SVGAGI. The V and J ends lost 8 bases and 3 bases, in that order; junction bases with no gene match: 9. This CDR3 comprises 14 residues. CDR3 DNA sequence: TGTGCCAGCGGGGTGGGACAGACTGACTATGGCTACACCTTC. Encoded protein: CASGVGQTDYGYTF.

The chain uses TRBV9 and TRBJ2-7; D is perhaps TRBD2 (6 bases). This CDR3 is built from 13 residues. Looked up from germline, CDR1 is SGDLS and CDR2 is YYNGEE. Trimming stripped 0 bases from V and 6 bases from J, with 10 bases between. The CDR3 sequence is CASSVELAGEQYF. CDR3 nucleotides: TGTGCCAGCAGCGTAGAACTAGCCGGCGAGCAGTACTTC.

In regard to this clone: Because it lacks the conserved phenylalanine or tryptophan at the end, this CDR3 is likely a read error. V and J are TRBV27 and TRBJ2-3, with a possible D match to TRBD1 (5 bases). V was cut by 2 bases and J by 5 bases, with 14 bases left in between. CDR3 length: 15 amino acids. Germline-derived CDR1 and CDR2 are MNHEY and SMNVEV (reference sequence). The CDR3 sequence is CASSLTPGLVDTQYL. The CDR3 bases are TGTGCCAGCAGTTTAACTCCAGGGCTGGTAGATACGCAGTATCTT.

Details on this clone: In the same sample, other DNA sequences code for this CDR3. This chain uses TRBV27 with TRBJ1-1; 11 bases agree with TRBD1. With 5 bases clipped from V and 5 bases from J, the junction kept 7 bases outside the gene matches. Germline CDR1 MNHEY, CDR2 SMNVEV (reference sequence). The CDR3 loop spans 15 amino acids. CDR3 sequence reads: CASSPGQGARTEAFF. The CDR3 DNA follows: TGTGCCAGCAGTCCAGGACAGGGGGCCCGGACTGAAGCTTTCTTT.

V gene TRBV19 combines with J gene TRBJ2-2, with 7 bases matching TRBD2. V gave up 0 bases and J gave up 0 bases; unmatched junction bases: 4. The CDR3 has 17 residues. Germline-derived CDR1 and CDR2 are LNHDA and SQIVND (reference sequence). Written as DNA, the CDR3 is TGTGCCAGTAGTATAGATGCTAGCGGAGCGAACACCGGGGAGCTGTTTTTT. It yields the protein CASSIDASGANTGELFF.

The J gene is TRBJ2-5, the V gene TRBV19, with 8 bases that match TRBD1. The junction had 7 bases not matched to a gene; V was cut back by 0 bases and J by 4 bases. The CDR3 has 16 amino acids. The germline gives CDR1 LNHDA, CDR2 SQIVND (reference sequence). CDR3: CASSIDSRTGIETQYF. Here the CDR3 DNA reads TGTGCCAGTAGTATAGATTCCCGGACAGGGATAGAGACCCAGTACTTC. The complete variable domain, with remaining parts taken from reference TRBV19 and TRBJ2-5, reads DGGITQSPKYLFRKEGQNVTLSCEQNLNHDAMYWYRQDPGQGLRLIYYSQIVNDFQKGDIAEGYSVSREKKESFPLTVTSAQKNPTAFYLCASSIDSRTGIETQYFGPGTRLLVL.

V gene TRBV11-2 combines with J gene TRBJ2-2; 9 nucleotides align to TRBD2. The CDR3 totals 16 residues. Germline CDR1 and CDR2: SGHAT and FQNNGV. With 6 bases clipped from V and 4 bases from J, the junction kept 9 bases outside the gene matches. The CDR3, as DNA: TGTGCCAGCAGGTCAAAAGCGGGAGGACCCACCGGGGAGCTGTTTTTT. It is translated as CASRSKAGGPTGELFF. Full variable domain (outside the CDR3, taken from reference TRBV11-2 and TRBJ2-2): EAGVAQSPRYKIIEKRQSVAFWCNPISGHATLYWYQQILGQGPKLLIQFQNNGVVDDSQLPKDRFSAERLKGVDSTLKIQPAKLEDSAVYLCASRSKAGGPTGELFFGEGSRLTVL.

The chain has TRBV5-1 and TRBJ2-5; no reliable D call. Trimming stripped 2 bases from V and 0 bases from J, with 11 bases between. CDR3 size: 15 residues. Germline V gene sequence: CDR1 SGHRS, CDR2 YFSETQ. The CDR3 coding sequence is TGCGCCAGCAGCTTAGATTCTCGGTACCAAGAGACCCAGTACTTC. Translated: CASSLDSRYQETQYF.

The chain employs TRBV7-2 and TRBJ1-5, with D tentatively TRBD1 (5 bases). From germline, CDR1 is SGHTA and CDR2 FQGNSA. CDR3 length equals 14 residues. V was trimmed by 5 bases and J by 3 bases, leaving 11 bases between them. The CDR3 loop is CASSGDRVNQPQHF. DNA of the CDR3: TGTGCCAGCAGCGGTGACAGAGTCAATCAGCCCCAGCATTTT. Using reference TRBV7-2 and TRBJ1-5 for the parts outside the CDR3, the full variable domain is GAGVSQSPSNKVTEKGKDVELRCDPISGHTALYWYRQSLGQGLEFLIYFQGNSAPDKSGLPSDRFSAERTGGSVSTLTIQRTQQEDSAVYLCASSGDRVNQPQHFGDGTRLSIL.

This clone has only a few counts. V is TRBV19 and J is TRBJ1-5, with TRBD1 matching 8 bases. After removal of 4 bases from V and 6 bases from J, the junction contained 11 bases not matched to a gene. The CDR3 extends over 16 amino acids. The germline V gene has CDR1 LNHDA and CDR2 SQIVND (reference sequence). CDR3 DNA sequence: TGTGCCAGTAGTAGATACAGGGGGACGGCGGTTCAGCCCCAGCATTTT. Residues: CASSRYRGTAVQPQHF.

V is TRBV19 and J is TRBJ1-5; D is undetermined. The CDR3 has 13 amino acids. The V end lost 1 base, the J end lost 7 bases, and 8 bases lay between the germline ends. The V gene's germline CDR1 is LNHDA and CDR2 SQIVND (reference sequence). The CDR3 protein is CASSIGLRQPQHF. The DNA of the CDR3 is TGTGCCAGTAGTATAGGGCTTCGACAGCCCCAGCATTTT.

CDR3 nucleotide sequence: TGTGCCAGCAGCTTAGGTTCCAATGAAGCTTTCTTT. It codes for CASSLGSNEAFF. This chain connects TRBV7-9 to TRBJ1-1, with D unclear. CDR1 and CDR2 (germline): SEHNR, FQNEAQ (reference sequence). CDR3 length: 12 amino acids. V shed 1 base and J shed 7 bases, with 7 bases lying between them. Together with reference TRBV7-9 and TRBJ1-1, the CDR3 gives the full variable domain: DTGVSQNPRHKITKRGQNVTFRCDPISEHNRLYWYRQTLGQGPEFLTYFQNEAQLEKSRLLSDRFSAERPKGSFSTLEIQRTEQGDSAMYLCASSLGSNEAFFGQGTRLTVV.

V and J are TRBV5-4 and TRBJ2-3; D is unclear. The CDR3 consists of 16 residues. Trimming removed 0 bases from V and 0 bases from J, with 11 bases in between. The germline CDR1 and CDR2 sequences are SGHNT and YYREEE (reference sequence). CDR3 amino acids: CASSLADIPSTDTQYF. CDR3 DNA: TGTGCCAGCAGCTTGGCCGACATTCCTAGCACAGATACGCAGTATTTT.

In this sample, this clone turned up once. The gene calls are TRBV30 and TRBJ1-2, with TRBD1 matching over 9 bases. In germline, CDR1 is GTSNPN, CDR2 SVGIG (reference sequence). With 7 bases clipped from V and 2 bases from J, the junction kept 2 bases outside the gene matches. CDR3 size: 12 residues. CDR3 sequence (DNA): TGTGCCTCGGACAGGGGAAACTATGGCTACACCTTC. It encodes CASDRGNYGYTF.

J is TRBJ2-1 and V is TRBV19; D possibly corresponds to TRBD2 (5 bases). V lost 3 bases to trimming and J lost 6 bases, with 15 bases between them. The CDR3 contains 15 residues. CDR1 is LNHDA, CDR2 SQIVND, per germline (reference sequence). CDR3 residues: CASSIEGVGGNEQFF. The DNA for the CDR3 is TGTGCCAGTAGTATTGAGGGAGTTGGCGGCAATGAGCAGTTCTTC.

The chain joins TRBV2 to TRBJ2-1, with unresolved D. The CDR3 has 11 residues. V gave up 6 bases and J gave up 10 bases, with 10 bases separating them. CDR1 SNHLY and CDR2 FYNNEI come from the germline V gene. The CDR3, as DNA: TGTGCCAGCAGGTCTGTGAGCGAGCAGTTCTTC. It is translated as CASRSVSEQFF.

The V gene is TRBV4-2, the J gene TRBJ1-1; 7 positions match TRBD1. Trimming at V came to 4 bases and at J to 6 bases, leaving 8 bases not matched to a gene. This CDR3 region has 14 residues. Germline V gene lookup returns CDR1 LGHNA and CDR2 YNFKEQ. Written as DNA, the CDR3 is TGTGCCAGCAGCCCGCGGCTTGGGACAGCTGAAGCTTTCTTT. It encodes CASSPRLGTAEAFF.